The source of this TCR beta chain is a study of shared clonotypes between healthy human individuals. Study conclusions and caveats: Researchers sampled only blood; tissue repertoires likely differ. Clonotypes which were not shared had lower generation probabilities than clonotypes that all four donors shared.

It was across several immunoSEQ plates that each subset's genomic DNA was evenly split. The assay was immunoSEQ multiplex PCR, and TCRdb's table has in-frame clones only and misses some. The profile shows about 2.1 million clones, over 85% of them singletons. As for this clone: Its cognate antigen is unknown.

CD45RO negativity and positive selection for CCR7 defined naive CD8 cells, a population that excluded terminally differentiated effector memory CD45RA+ cells. Healthy HIV-negative adults with no recent acute infections or vaccinations were recruited as donors. Germline lookup yields CDR1 SGHNT and CDR2 YYREEE (reference sequence). The junction had 1 base not matched to a gene; V was cut back by 4 bases and J by 3 bases. This CDR3 region has 14 residues. The sequenced sample was naive CD8+ T cells from PBMCs. This TCR was sampled from a man between 18 and 29 years old in good health. Some clones in this sample may be carry-over from other donors' samples. The V call is TRBV5-4, the J call TRBJ2-3, with 11 bases matching TRBD1. The chain's CDR3 is CASSRDRGTDTQYF. The CDR3 nucleotides read TGTGCCAGCAGCCGGGACAGGGGGACAGATACGCAGTATTTT. Variable domain in full (rest from reference TRBV5-4 and TRBJ2-3): ETGVTQSPTHLIKTRGQQVTLRCSSQSGHNTVSWYQQALGQGPQFIFQYYREEENGRGNFPPRFSGLQFPNYSSELNVNALELDDSALYLCASSRDRGTDTQYFGPGTRLTVL.